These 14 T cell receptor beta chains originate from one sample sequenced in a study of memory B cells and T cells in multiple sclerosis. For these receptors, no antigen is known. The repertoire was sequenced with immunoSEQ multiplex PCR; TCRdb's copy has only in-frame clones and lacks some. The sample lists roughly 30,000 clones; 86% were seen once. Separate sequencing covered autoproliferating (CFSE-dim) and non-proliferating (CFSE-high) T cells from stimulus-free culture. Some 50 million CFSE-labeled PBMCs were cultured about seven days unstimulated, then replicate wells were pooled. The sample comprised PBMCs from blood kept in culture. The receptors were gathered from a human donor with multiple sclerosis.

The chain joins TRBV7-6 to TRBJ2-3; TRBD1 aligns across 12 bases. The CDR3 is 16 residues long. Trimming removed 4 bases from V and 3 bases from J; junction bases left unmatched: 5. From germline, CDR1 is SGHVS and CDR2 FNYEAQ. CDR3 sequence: CASSSGTGGLTDTQYF. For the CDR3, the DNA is TGTGCCAGCAGCTCCGGGACAGGGGGCTTAACAGATACGCAGTATTTT.

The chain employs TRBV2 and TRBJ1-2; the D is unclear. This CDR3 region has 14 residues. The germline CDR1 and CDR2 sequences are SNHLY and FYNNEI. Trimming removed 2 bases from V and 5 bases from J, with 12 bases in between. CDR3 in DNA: TGTGCCAGCAGTGAATATCCGGTACGATATGGCTACACCTTC. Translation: CASSEYPVRYGYTF. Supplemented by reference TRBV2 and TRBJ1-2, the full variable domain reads EPEVTQTPSHQVTQMGQEVILRCVPISNHLYFYWYRQILGQKVEFLVSFYNNEISEKSEIFDDQFSVERPDGSNFTLKIRSTKLEDSAMYFCASSEYPVRYGYTFGSGTRLTVV.

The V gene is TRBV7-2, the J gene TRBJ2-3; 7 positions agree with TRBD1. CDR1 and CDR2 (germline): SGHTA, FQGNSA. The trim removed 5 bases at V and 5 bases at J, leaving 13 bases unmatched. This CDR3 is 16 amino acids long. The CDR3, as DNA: TGTGCCAGCAGCCCAAAGGGGAGAGGGGGCGGAGATACGCAGTATTTT. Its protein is CASSPKGRGGGDTQYF.

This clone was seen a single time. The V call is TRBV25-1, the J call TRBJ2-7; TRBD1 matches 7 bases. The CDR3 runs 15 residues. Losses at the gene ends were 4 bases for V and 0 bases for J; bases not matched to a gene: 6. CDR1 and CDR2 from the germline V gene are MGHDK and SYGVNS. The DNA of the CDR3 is TGTGCCAGCAGTGCTGGACAGGCGAGCTCCTACGAGCAGTACTTC. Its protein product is CASSAGQASSYEQYF.

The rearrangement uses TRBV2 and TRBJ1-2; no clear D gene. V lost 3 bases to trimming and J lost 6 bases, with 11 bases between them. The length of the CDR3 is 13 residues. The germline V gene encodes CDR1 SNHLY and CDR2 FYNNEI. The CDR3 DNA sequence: TGTGCCAGCAGTGATGTAGATACCAATGGCTACACCTTC. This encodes CASSDVDTNGYTF.

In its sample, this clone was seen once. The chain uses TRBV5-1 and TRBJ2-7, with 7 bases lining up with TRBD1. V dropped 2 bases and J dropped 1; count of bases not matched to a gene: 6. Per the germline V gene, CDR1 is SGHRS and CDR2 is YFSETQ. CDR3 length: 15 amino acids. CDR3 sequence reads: CASSLYPGQSYEQYF. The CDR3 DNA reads TGCGCCAGCAGCTTATATCCGGGACAGTCCTACGAGCAGTACTTC.

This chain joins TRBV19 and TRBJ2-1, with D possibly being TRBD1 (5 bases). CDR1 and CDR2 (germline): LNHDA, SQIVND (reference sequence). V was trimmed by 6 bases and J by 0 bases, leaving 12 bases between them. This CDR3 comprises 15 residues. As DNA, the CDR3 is TGTGCCAGTAGGGTAGACAGTAGCTCCTACAATGAGCAGTTCTTC. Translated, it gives CASRVDSSSYNEQFF.

The CDR3 region is CASSVGWPYQETQYF. CDR3 DNA: TGTGCCAGCAGCGTAGGGTGGCCGTACCAAGAGACCCAGTACTTC. V gene TRBV9 combines with J gene TRBJ2-5; no definite D call. V was cut by 0 bases and J by 0 bases, with 9 bases left in between. The CDR3 spans 15 residues. CDR1 and CDR2 (germline): SGDLS, YYNGEE.

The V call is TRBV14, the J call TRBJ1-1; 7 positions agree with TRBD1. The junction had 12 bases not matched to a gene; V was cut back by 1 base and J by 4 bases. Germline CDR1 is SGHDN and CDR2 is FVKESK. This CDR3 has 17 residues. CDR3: CASSQVGVRQGATEAFF. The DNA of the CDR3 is TGTGCCAGCAGCCAAGTGGGTGTCAGACAGGGAGCCACTGAAGCTTTCTTT.

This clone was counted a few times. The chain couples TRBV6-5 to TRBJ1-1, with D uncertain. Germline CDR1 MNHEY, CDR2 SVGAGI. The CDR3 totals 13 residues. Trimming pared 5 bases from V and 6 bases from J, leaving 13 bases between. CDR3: CASSDLSPSEAFF. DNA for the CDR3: TGTGCCAGCAGTGATCTTAGCCCTTCTGAAGCTTTCTTT.

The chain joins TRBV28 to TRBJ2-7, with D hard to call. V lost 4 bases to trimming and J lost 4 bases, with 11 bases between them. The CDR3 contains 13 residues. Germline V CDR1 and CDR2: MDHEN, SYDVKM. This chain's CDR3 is CASSSVSEYEQYF. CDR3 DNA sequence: TGTGCCAGCAGTTCCGTGAGCGAGTACGAGCAGTACTTC.

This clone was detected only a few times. As DNA, the CDR3 is TGTGCCAGCAGCTCAGGCGGCTCCTACGAGCAGTACTTC. It codes for CASSSGGSYEQYF. This rearrangement joins TRBV5-4 to TRBJ2-7; no reliable D call. The CDR3 covers 13 residues. CDR1 and CDR2 from the germline V gene are SGHNT and YYREEE (reference sequence). Deletions cut 3 bases from V and 0 bases from J, with 7 bases between.

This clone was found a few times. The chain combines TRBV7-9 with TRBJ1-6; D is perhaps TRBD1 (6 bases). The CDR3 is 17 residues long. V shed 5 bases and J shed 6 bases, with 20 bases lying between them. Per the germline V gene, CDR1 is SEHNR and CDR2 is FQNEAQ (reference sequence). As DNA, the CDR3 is TGTGCCAGCAGCCGAGAAGGCTCGACAGGCATTAATTCACCCCTCCACTTT. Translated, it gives CASSREGSTGINSPLHF. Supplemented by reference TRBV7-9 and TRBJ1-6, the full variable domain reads DTGVSQNPRHKITKRGQNVTFRCDPISEHNRLYWYRQTLGQGPEFLTYFQNEAQLEKSRLLSDRFSAERPKGSFSTLEIQRTEQGDSAMYLCASSREGSTGINSPLHFGNGTRLTVT.

The CDR3 nucleotides are TGCGCCAGCAGCTTGGACAGAGTGAACACTGAAGCTTTCTTT. It encodes CASSLDRVNTEAFF. The chain carries TRBV5-1 and TRBJ1-1; no reliable D call. With 0 bases removed from V and 0 bases from J, the gap between germline ends came to 6 bases. The CDR3 loop spans 14 amino acids. Germline V gene sequence: CDR1 SGHRS, CDR2 YFSETQ.